These T cell receptor beta chains were read from a single sample in a study of cytomegalovirus exposure and HLA in healthy donors. The protocol was immunoSEQ multiplex PCR, while the TCRdb copy is restricted to in-frame clones and leaves out a portion. The profile shows some 130,000 clones, roughly 72% of them singletons. Sequencing was carried out using PBMCs. The receptor source for this set is a male donor in good health and CMV-seronegative. CDR3s include the opening cysteine and the closing phenylalanine or tryptophan. A D gene is named only where the DNA matches it firmly. Size tells how often a clone was seen (once, few, many) or the class of an expanded clone, and some rows leave it out.

TRBV28	.	TRBJ1-1	TRBD1	CASSPRAGTGYGTEAFF	TGTGCCAGCAGTCCCAGAGCCGGGACAGGGTACGGCACTGAAGCTTTCTTT
TRBV7-3	.	TRBJ1-3	TRBD1	CASSLDRGSGNTIYF	TGTGCCAGCAGCCTCGACAGGGGTTCGGGAAACACCATATATTTT
TRBV6-1	.	TRBJ1-1	.	CASSEGGEGTEAFF	TGTGCCAGCAGTGAAGGGGGGGAGGGAACTGAAGCTTTCTTT
TRBV2	.	TRBJ2-3	TRBD2	CASSETSGRAINTQYF	TGTGCCAGCAGTGAAACTAGCGGGAGGGCCATCAATACGCAGTATTTT
TRBV16	once	TRBJ1-2	.	CASSQSRASGYTF	TGTGCCAGCAGCCAATCGAGGGCCTCCGGCTACACCTTC
TRBV18	.	TRBJ1-1	.	CTSSRSQGNTEAFF	TGTACCAGCTCACGATCACAGGGGAACACTGAAGCTTTCTTT
TRBV11-2	.	TRBJ2-5	.	CASSLDGGTVETQYF	TGTGCCAGCAGCTTAGATGGGGGGACGGTAGAGACCCAGTACTTC
TRBV7-2	once	TRBJ2-3	TRBD2	CASRRTSGAGDTQYF	TGTGCCAGCAGACGAACTAGCGGGGCTGGGGATACGCAGTATTTT
TRBV25-1	.	TRBJ1-6	TRBD1	CASTLTGNSPLHF	TGTGCCAGCACCTTGACAGGGAATTCACCCCTCCACTTT
TRBV28	.	TRBJ2-7	.	CASSFREEQYF	TGTGCCAGCAGTTTCCGAGAAGAGCAGTACTTC
TRBV2	.	TRBJ2-7	TRBD2	CASRGTSGSREQYF	TGTGCCAGCAGAGGGACTAGCGGGTCCCGCGAGCAGTACTTC
TRBV27	few	TRBJ2-1	.	CASSFNGNEQFF	TGTGCCAGCAGTTTCAACGGCAATGAGCAGTTCTTC
TRBV29-1	.	TRBJ1-1	.	CSVGASQTVNTEAFF	TGCAGCGTTGGGGCCTCCCAGACAGTGAACACTGAAGCTTTCTTT
TRBV7-9	.	TRBJ1-1	.	CASSLKASGTEAFF	TGTGCCAGCAGCTTAAAAGCGTCCGGAACTGAAGCTTTCTTT
TRBV27	.	TRBJ1-4	.	CASSNLEKLFF	TGTGCCAGCAGTAACTTGGAAAAACTGTTTTTT
TRBV27	.	TRBJ2-7	TRBD1	CASSPVGQGAYYEQYF	TGTGCCAGCAGTCCAGTGGGACAGGGGGCTTACTACGAGCAGTACTTC
TRBV7-2	few	TRBJ2-1	TRBD2	CASSSGLAGGAGNEQFF	TGTGCCAGCAGCTCGGGACTAGCGGGGGGGGCAGGCAATGAGCAGTTCTTC
TRBV9	.	TRBJ2-7	TRBD1	CASSRDRVHEQYF	TGTGCCAGCAGCCGGGACAGGGTCCACGAGCAGTACTTC
TRBV6-4	.	TRBJ1-2	TRBD1	CASSLPGQSYGYTF	TGTGCCAGCAGTTTACCGGGACAGAGCTATGGCTACACCTTC
TRBV6-5	.	TRBJ1-1	.	CASTPGGAVEAFF	TGTGCCAGCACCCCCGGGGGAGCCGTAGAAGCTTTCTTT
TRBV5-1	.	TRBJ2-2	.	CASSLGASNTGELFF	TGCGCCAGCAGCTTAGGAGCATCGAACACCGGGGAGCTGTTTTTT
TRBV29-1	.	TRBJ1-1	TRBD1	CSVMTGGTRGVEAFF	TGCAGCGTTATGACAGGGGGCACGAGGGGGGTTGAAGCTTTCTTT
TRBV5-1	.	TRBJ2-7	.	CASSLGPNTGRSTYEQYF	TGCGCCAGCAGCTTGGGTCCCAACACGGGGAGGTCCACCTACGAGCAGTACTTC
TRBV5-8	.	TRBJ2-1	.	CASTRGTGYNEQFF	TGTGCCAGCACCCGGGGGACGGGCTACAATGAGCAGTTCTTC
TRBV7-2	.	TRBJ1-4	TRBD1	CASSLVRDSINEKLFF	TGTGCCAGCAGCTTAGTAAGGGACAGCATTAATGAAAAACTGTTTTTT
TRBV12-5	.	TRBJ1-2	TRBD1	CASGLEVTGTYGYTF	TGTGCTAGTGGTTTGGAGGTGACAGGGACCTATGGCTACACCTTC
TRBV27	.	TRBJ2-3	.	CASSFILSTDTQYF	TGTGCCAGCAGTTTTATCCTGAGCACAGATACGCAGTATTTT
TRBV7-2	once	TRBJ2-1	TRBD1	CASSQGTGNNEQFF	TGTGCCAGCAGCCAAGGGACAGGGAACAATGAGCAGTTCTTC
TRBV4-1	.	TRBJ2-1	TRBD2	CASSQALAGGYNEQFF	TGCGCCAGCAGCCAAGCGCTAGCGGGAGGGTACAATGAGCAGTTCTTC
TRBV7-2	few	TRBJ2-1	.	CASSLVSGGGDEQFF	TGTGCCAGCAGCTTAGTTTCGGGGGGCGGGGATGAGCAGTTCTTC
TRBV6-5	few	TRBJ1-1	.	CASSYLGKATEAFF	TGTGCCAGCAGTTACTTGGGCAAAGCCACTGAAGCTTTCTTT
TRBV19	.	TRBJ1-4	.	CATCQDSATNEKLFF	TGTGCCACCTGCCAGGATTCTGCAACTAATGAAAAACTGTTTTTT
TRBV6-5	.	TRBJ1-2	.	CASREMNYGYTF	TGTGCCAGCAGAGAGATGAACTATGGCTACACCTTC
TRBV7-2	.	TRBJ2-7	TRBD2	CASSPRDLWRESSYEQYF	TGTGCCAGCAGCCCCCGAGACCTATGGCGGGAGAGTTCCTACGAGCAGTACTTC
TRBV2	once	TRBJ1-1	.	CASSEEQNTEAFF	TGTGCCAGCAGTGAAGAACAGAACACTGAAGCTTTCTTT
TRBV5-6	.	TRBJ1-4	.	CASSLAPATNEKLFF	TGTGCCAGCAGCTTGGCCCCGGCAACTAATGAAAAACTGTTTTTT
TRBV6-5	.	TRBJ2-7	TRBD1	CASSRTGFHEQYF	TGTGCCAGCAGCCGGACAGGCTTCCACGAGCAGTACTTC
TRBV19	once	TRBJ2-7	TRBD1	CASSIGDRGNYEQYF	TGTGCCAGTAGTATTGGGGACAGGGGGAACTACGAGCAGTACTTC
TRBV6-5	.	TRBJ2-7	TRBD1	CASKQGSGGYEQYF	TGTGCCAGCAAACAGGGGAGCGGAGGCTACGAGCAGTACTTC
TRBV28	once	TRBJ1-1	.	CASRTARSGGNTEAFF	TGTGCCAGCCGCACCGCCCGCTCCGGTGGGAACACTGAAGCTTTCTTT
TRBV15	.	TRBJ2-5	TRBD2	CATSRGGILGQETQYF	TGTGCCACCAGCAGGGGAGGGATTCTGGGACAAGAGACCCAGTACTTC
TRBV4-1	.	TRBJ2-7	.	CASSQEVGWSEQYF	TGCGCCAGCAGCCAAGAGGTAGGATGGAGCGAGCAGTACTTC
TRBV30	.	TRBJ1-3	.	CAWSSRSYSGNTIYF	TGTGCCTGGAGTAGTAGAAGTTACTCTGGAAACACCATATATTTT
TRBV7-9	.	TRBJ1-4	TRBD1	CASSLLGQDEKLFF	TGTGCCAGCAGCTTACTGGGACAGGATGAAAAACTGTTTTTT
TRBV29-1	few	TRBJ1-4	.	CSVEDPGYEKLFF	TGCAGCGTTGAAGATCCCGGGTACGAAAAACTGTTTTTT
TRBV7-3	.	TRBJ2-1	TRBD1	CASSQGTGNNEQFF	TGTGCCAGCAGCCAAGGGACAGGGAACAATGAGCAGTTCTTC
TRBV11-3	.	TRBJ2-6	TRBD1	CASSRDRGNSGANVLTF	TGTGCCAGCAGCCGGGACAGGGGAAACTCTGGGGCCAACGTCCTGACTTTC
TRBV7-9	few	TRBJ2-2	.	CASSPTANTGELFF	TGTGCCAGCAGCCCAACAGCGAACACCGGGGAGCTGTTTTTT
TRBV28	.	TRBJ1-2	.	CASSASPGHNYGYTF	TGTGCCAGCAGTGCCTCCCCGGGACACAACTATGGCTACACCTTC
TRBV6-6	.	TRBJ1-4	TRBD1	CASSPDRAATNEKLFF	TGTGCCAGCAGCCCCGACAGGGCTGCAACTAATGAAAAACTGTTTTTT
TRBV5-1	.	TRBJ2-2	TRBD1	CASSFGQGGYTGELFF	TGCGCCAGCAGCTTCGGACAGGGCGGGTACACCGGGGAGCTGTTTTTT
TRBV5-4	.	TRBJ1-3	.	CASSLPTPGSGNTIYF	TGTGCCAGCAGCTTGCCCACCCCGGGCTCTGGAAACACCATATATTTT
TRBV28	.	TRBJ2-1	TRBD1	CASRSSGQGNNEQFF	TGTGCCAGCAGATCCTCGGGACAGGGAAACAATGAGCAGTTCTTC